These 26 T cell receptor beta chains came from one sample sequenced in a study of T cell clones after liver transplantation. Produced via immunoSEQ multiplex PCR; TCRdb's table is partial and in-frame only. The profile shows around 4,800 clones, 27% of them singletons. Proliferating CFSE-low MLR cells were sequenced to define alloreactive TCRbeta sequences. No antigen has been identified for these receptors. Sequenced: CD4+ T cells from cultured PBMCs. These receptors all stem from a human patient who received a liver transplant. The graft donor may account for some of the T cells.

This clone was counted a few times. CDR3 residues: CASSFFGGQPQHF. The DNA for the CDR3 is TGTGCCAGCAGTTTTTTCGGGGGTCAGCCCCAGCATTTT. The chain is built from TRBV27 and TRBJ1-5; D may be TRBD1 (5 bases). V was trimmed by 3 bases and J by 6 bases, leaving 9 bases between them. Looked up from germline, CDR1 is MNHEY and CDR2 is SMNVEV (reference sequence). The CDR3 covers 13 residues.

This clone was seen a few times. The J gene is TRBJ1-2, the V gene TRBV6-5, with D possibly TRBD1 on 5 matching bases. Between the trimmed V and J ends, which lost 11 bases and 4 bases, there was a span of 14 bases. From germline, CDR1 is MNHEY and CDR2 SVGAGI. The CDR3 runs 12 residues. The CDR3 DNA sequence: TGTGCCGGCTCCGGGACGGGCTATGGCTACACCTTC. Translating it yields CAGSGTGYGYTF.

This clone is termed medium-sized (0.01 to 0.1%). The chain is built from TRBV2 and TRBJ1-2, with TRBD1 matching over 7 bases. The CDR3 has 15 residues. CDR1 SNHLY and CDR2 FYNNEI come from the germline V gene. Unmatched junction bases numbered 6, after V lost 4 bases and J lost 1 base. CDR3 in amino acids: CASSAGTVFNYGYTF. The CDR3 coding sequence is TGTGCCAGCAGTGCCGGGACAGTATTTAACTATGGCTACACCTTC.

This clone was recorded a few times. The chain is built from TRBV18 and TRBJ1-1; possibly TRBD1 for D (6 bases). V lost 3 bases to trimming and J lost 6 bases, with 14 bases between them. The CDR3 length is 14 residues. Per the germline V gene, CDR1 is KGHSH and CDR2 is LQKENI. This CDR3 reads CASSPGPGEAEAFF. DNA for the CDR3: TGTGCCAGCTCACCGGGTCCAGGGGAGGCTGAAGCTTTCTTT.

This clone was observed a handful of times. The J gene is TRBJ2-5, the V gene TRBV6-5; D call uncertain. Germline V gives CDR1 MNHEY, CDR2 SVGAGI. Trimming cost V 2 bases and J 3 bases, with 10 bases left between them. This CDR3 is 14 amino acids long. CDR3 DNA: TGTGCCAGCAGTTACACCCCCTCAAAAGAGACCCAGTACTTC. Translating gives CASSYTPSKETQYF.

The CDR3 region is CAISEVGNSPLHF. In DNA, the CDR3 is TGTGCCATCAGTGAGGTGGGGAATTCACCCCTCCACTTT. The gene calls are TRBV10-3 and TRBJ1-6; D ambiguous. This CDR3 has 13 residues. CDR1 ENHRY and CDR2 SYGVKD come from the germline V gene. The V end was cut by 2 bases, the J end by 7 bases, with 6 bases between.

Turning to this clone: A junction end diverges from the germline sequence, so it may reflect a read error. The CDR3 region has the DNA TGCTCCAGCAGCTCGACCTTATCCGAGACCCAGTACTTC. It specifies CSSSSTLSETQYF. V gene TRBV5-1 combines with J gene TRBJ2-5; D ambiguous. Germline V gene data show CDR1 as SGHRS and CDR2 as YFSETQ. This CDR3 contains 13 residues.

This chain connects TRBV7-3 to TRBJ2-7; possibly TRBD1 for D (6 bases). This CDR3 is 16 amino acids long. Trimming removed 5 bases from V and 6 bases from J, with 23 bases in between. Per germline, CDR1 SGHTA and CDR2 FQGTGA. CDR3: CASSVGSGGKGSEQYF. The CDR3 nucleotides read TGTGCCAGCAGCGTAGGATCTGGGGGCAAAGGTTCCGAGCAGTACTTC.

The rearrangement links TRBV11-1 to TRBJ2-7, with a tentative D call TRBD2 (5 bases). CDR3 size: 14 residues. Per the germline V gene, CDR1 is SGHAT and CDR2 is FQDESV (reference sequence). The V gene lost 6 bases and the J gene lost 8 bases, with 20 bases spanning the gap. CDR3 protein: CASSRLPRDYQQYF. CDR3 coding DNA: TGTGCCAGCAGTCGTTTGCCACGGGATTACCAGCAGTACTTC.

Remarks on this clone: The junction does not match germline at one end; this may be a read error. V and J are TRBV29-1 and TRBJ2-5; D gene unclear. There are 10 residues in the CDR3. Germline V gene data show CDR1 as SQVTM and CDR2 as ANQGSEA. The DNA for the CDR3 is TGCAGCGTTGGGAAAGAGACCCGGTACTTC. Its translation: CSVGKETRYF.

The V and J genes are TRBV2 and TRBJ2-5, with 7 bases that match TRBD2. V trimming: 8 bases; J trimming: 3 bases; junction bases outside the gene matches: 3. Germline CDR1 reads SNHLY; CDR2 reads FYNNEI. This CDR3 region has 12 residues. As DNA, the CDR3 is TGTGCCAGCGGGGGGGAGAAAGAGACCCAGTACTTC. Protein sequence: CASGGEKETQYF.

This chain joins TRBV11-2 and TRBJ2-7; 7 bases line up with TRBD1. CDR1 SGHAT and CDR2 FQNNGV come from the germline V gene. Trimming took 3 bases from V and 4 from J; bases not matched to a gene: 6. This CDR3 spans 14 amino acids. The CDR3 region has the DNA TGTGCCAGCAGCTTCGACAGGGTAAGGTACGAGCAGTACTTC. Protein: CASSFDRVRYEQYF.

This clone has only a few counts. As DNA, the CDR3 is TGTGCCAGCAGCTTGGTGGGATTGGAGACCCAGTACTTC. Residues: CASSLVGLETQYF. The rearrangement uses TRBV4-2 and TRBJ2-5; no clear D. V lost 5 bases and J 5 bases, leaving 12 bases between the germline ends. CDR1 is LGHNA, CDR2 YNFKEQ, per germline. This CDR3 spans 13 amino acids.

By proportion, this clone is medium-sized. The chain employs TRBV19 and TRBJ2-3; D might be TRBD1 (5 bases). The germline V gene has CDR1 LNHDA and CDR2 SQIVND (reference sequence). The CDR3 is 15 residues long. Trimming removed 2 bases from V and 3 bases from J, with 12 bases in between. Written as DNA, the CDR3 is TGTGCCAGTAGTATATGGTCTCAGGGTACAGATACGCAGTATTTT. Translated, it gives CASSIWSQGTDTQYF.

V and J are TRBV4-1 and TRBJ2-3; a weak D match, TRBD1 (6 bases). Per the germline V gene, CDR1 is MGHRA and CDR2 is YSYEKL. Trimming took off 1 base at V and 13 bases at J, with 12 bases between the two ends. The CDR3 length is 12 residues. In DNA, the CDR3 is TGCGCCAGCAGCCAAGCAGGGGCCGTGGAGTATTTT. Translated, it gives CASSQAGAVEYF.

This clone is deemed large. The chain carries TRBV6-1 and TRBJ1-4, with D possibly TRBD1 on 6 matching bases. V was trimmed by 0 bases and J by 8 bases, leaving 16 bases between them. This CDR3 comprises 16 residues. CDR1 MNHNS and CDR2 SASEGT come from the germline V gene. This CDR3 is CASSEALSGGREKLFF. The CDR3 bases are TGTGCCAGCAGTGAAGCGCTTTCCGGGGGCAGGGAAAAACTGTTTTTT.

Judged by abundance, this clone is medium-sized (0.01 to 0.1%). In DNA, the CDR3 is TGCGCCAGCAGCTTGACAGCGGGATCGGATGAGCAGTACTTC. Translation: CASSLTAGSDEQYF. The rearrangement links TRBV5-1 to TRBJ2-7; 7 nucleotides align to TRBD2. Germline CDR1 and CDR2: SGHRS and YFSETQ. Trimming took 1 base from V and 7 from J; bases not matched to a gene: 8. CDR3 length: 14 residues.

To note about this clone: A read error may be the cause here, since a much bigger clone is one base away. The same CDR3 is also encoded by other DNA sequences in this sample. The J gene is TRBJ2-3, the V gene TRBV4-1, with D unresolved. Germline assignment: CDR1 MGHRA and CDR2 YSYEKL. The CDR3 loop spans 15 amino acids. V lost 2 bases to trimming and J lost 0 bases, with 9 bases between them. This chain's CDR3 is CASSQTEFSTDTQYF. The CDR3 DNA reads TGCGCCAGCAGCCAAACCGAATTTAGCACAGATACGCAGTATTTT.

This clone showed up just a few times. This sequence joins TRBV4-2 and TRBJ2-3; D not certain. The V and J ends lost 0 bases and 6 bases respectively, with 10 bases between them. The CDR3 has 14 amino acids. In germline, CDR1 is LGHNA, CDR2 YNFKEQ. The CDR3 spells CASSQDRESDTQYF. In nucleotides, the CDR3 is TGTGCCAGCAGCCAAGACCGCGAGTCGGATACGCAGTATTTT.

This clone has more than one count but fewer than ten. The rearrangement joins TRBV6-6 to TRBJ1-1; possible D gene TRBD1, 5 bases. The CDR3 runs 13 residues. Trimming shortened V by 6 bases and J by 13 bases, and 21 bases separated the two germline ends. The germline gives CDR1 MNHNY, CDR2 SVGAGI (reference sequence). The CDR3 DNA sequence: TGTGCCAGCAGACTCGGACACCCTCAGGATGTTTTCTTT. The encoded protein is CASRLGHPQDVFF.

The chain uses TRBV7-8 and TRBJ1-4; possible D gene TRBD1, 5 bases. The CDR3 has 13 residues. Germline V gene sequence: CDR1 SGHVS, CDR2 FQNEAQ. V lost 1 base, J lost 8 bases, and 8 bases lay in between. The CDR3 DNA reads TGTGCCAGCAGCTTAGTCCAGGGCGAAAAACTGTTTTTT. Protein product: CASSLVQGEKLFF.

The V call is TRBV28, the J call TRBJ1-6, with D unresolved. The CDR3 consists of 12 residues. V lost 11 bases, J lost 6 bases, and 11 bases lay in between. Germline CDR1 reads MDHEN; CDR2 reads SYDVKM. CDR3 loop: CAWAQSNSPLHF. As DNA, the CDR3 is TGTGCCTGGGCACAGAGTAATTCACCCCTCCACTTT. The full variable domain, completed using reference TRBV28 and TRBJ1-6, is DVKVTQSSRYLVKRTGEKVFLECVQDMDHENMFWYRQDPGLGLRLIYFSYDVKMKEKGDIPEGYSVSREKKERFSLILESASTNQTSMYLCAWAQSNSPLHFGNGTRLTVT.

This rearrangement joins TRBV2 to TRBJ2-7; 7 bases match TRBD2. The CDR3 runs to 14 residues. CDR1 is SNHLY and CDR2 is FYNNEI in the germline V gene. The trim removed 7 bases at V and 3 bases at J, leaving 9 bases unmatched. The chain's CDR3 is CASKTGGLLYEQYF. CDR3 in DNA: TGTGCCAGCAAGACGGGAGGCCTCCTCTACGAGCAGTACTTC.

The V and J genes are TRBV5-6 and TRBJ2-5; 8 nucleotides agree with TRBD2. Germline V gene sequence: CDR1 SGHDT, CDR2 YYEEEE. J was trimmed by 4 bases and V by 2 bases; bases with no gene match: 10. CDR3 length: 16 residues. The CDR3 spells CASSLIFRGGGETQYF. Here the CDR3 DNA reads TGTGCCAGCAGCTTAATATTCCGGGGGGGCGGAGAGACCCAGTACTTC.

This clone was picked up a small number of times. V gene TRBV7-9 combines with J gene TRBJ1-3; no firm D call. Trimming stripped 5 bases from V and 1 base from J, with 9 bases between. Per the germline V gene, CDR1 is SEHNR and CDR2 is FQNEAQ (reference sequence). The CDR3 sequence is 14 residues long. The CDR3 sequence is CASSPTESGNTIYF. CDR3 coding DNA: TGTGCCAGCAGCCCCACGGAGTCTGGAAACACCATATATTTT. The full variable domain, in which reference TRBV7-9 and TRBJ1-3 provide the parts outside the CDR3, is DTGVSQNPRHKITKRGQNVTFRCDPISEHNRLYWYRQTLGQGPEFLTYFQNEAQLEKSRLLSDRFSAERPKGSFSTLEIQRTEQGDSAMYLCASSPTESGNTIYFGEGSWLTVV.

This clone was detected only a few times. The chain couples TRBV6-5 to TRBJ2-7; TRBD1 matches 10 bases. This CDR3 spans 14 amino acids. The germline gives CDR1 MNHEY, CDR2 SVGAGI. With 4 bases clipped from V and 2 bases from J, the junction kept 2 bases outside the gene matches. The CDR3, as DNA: TGTGCCAGCAGTTTGGGGACAGGGGCCTACGAGCAGTACTTC. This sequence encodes CASSLGTGAYEQYF.